This TCR beta chain was profiled in a study of T cell responses to AZD1222 COVID-19 vaccine. Study findings and constraints: In the spike-specific TCR repertoire, nearly half reportedly target unmutated variant regions. CD4 TCRs covered the whole spike, strongest at regions 160-218 and 743-854. Donor demographics were predominantly white British with a female majority; clonal diversity may be underestimated. It was only a handful of AZD1222 recipients who were seropositive at baseline.

In regard to this clone: The antigen is undetermined.

The assay was immunoSEQ multiplex PCR, and TCRdb's table has in-frame clones only and misses some. Among approximately 110,000 clones, around 92% were seen once, and the ten largest hold almost 4.5%. This CDR3 has 14 residues. Trimming took 2 bases from V and 4 from J, leaving 12 bases between them. Germline V CDR1 and CDR2: MGHDK, SYGVNS. The receptor was derived from an adult in good health. The chain employs TRBV25-1 and TRBJ2-7; TRBD1 is a possible D gene (5 bases). This material consisted of peripheral blood, taken on day 0 of AZD1222 vaccination. CDR3 amino acids: CASSEPHRNYEQYF. CDR3 nucleotide sequence: TGTGCCAGCAGTGAACCCCACAGGAATTACGAGCAGTACTTC.